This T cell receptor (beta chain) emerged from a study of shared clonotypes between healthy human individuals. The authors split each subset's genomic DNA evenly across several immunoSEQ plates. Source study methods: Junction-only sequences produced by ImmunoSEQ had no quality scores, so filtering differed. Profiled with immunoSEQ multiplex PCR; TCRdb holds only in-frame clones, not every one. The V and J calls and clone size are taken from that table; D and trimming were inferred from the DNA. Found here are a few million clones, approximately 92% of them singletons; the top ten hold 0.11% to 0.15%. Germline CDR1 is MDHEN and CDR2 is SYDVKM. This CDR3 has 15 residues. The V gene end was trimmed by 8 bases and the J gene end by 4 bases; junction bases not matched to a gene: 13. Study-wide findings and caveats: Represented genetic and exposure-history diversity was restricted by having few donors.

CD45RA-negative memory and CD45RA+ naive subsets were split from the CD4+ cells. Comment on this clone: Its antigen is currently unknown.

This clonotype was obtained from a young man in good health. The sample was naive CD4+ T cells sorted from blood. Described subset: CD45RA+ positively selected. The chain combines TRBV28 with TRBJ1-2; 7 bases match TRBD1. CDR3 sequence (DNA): TGTGCCAGCTGGGGCCCGGACAGGCTCTTCTATGGCTACACCTTC. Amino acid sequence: CASWGPDRLFYGYTF.